This TCR beta chain was profiled in a study of cytomegalovirus exposure and HLA in healthy donors. Primers: 60 Vbeta forward and 13 Jbeta reverse. Sequencing used immunoSEQ multiplex PCR; TCRdb keeps in-frame clones, though not all of them. The table includes 130,000 to 150,000 clones, about 80% detected once. The study's findings and limits: Serostatus for CMV was the only available immune exposure information. There were some V segments, including TRBV6-2 and TRBV6-3, excluded as indistinguishable. The study put 150 or so TCR beta chains on its list as cytomegalovirus-associated.

Healthy people donating bone marrow made up the donors. Details on this clone: Its matching antigen is unknown.

In germline, CDR1 is MNHEY, CDR2 SVGAGI. The CDR3 is 13 amino acids. The V end lost 6 bases, the J end lost 5 bases, and 11 bases lay between the germline ends. The V and J genes are TRBV6-5 and TRBJ1-3; no firm D call. The sample was PBMCs. The source is a man aged 35 to 55 in good health and CMV-seronegative. The CDR3 is CASRPNLRNTIYF. DNA of the CDR3: TGTGCCAGCAGGCCGAACTTGAGAAACACCATATATTTT.